This is a list of T cell receptor beta chains from one sample in a study of shared clonotypes between healthy human individuals. Using immunoSEQ multiplex PCR, the repertoire was profiled, and TCRdb retains in-frame clones only, with some absent. The sample lists roughly 2,500,000 clones; roughly 93% were seen once. Sequencing was carried out using naive CD4+ T cells from PBMCs. The receptor set was obtained from a man between 18 and 29 years old in good health. Some clones in this sample may be carry-over from other donors' samples. Both conserved end residues are trimmed from each CDR3. The D gene is left open where the match is weak. Not every row has a clone size; where given, it reads once, few, many or a size class.

clone size,V gene,J gene,D gene,CDR3 protein
.,TRBV7-3,TRBJ2-1,TRBD1,ASSRSGDRVANEQF
.,TRBV2,TRBJ2-3,TRBD1,ASSSGNRGPQY
.,TRBV7-2,TRBJ2-4,TRBD2,ASSVPGLAGGD
.,TRBV6-6,TRBJ2-7,TRBD2,AIHGTSYAEQY
.,TRBV6-1,TRBJ1-1,.,ASSALGGPTEAF
.,TRBV6-5,TRBJ2-7,.,ASQRAYEQY
.,TRBV5-4,TRBJ2-7,.,ASSLRQSGYEQY
.,TRBV7-6,TRBJ2-1,.,ASSLSLNNEQF
.,TRBV19,TRBJ1-3,.,ASSVRGSGNTIY
once,TRBV18,TRBJ2-5,TRBD2,ASSTRQTSGQETQY
.,TRBV28,TRBJ2-2,.,ASSFIGVTGELF
.,TRBV5-1,TRBJ1-2,.,ASSLGRVSYGYT
.,TRBV4-3,TRBJ2-7,TRBD2,ASSQDQWSGGGASYEQY
.,TRBV5-4,TRBJ1-1,.,ASSPGPRNEAF
.,TRBV18,TRBJ1-5,TRBD1,ASSPPQQGASQPQH
.,TRBV29-1,TRBJ2-7,TRBD1,SARDRGRYEQY
.,TRBV2,TRBJ1-2,.,ASSEGGSGYT
.,TRBV28,TRBJ2-7,TRBD2,ASSLIAGAYEQY
.,TRBV28,TRBJ1-5,.,ASRSIDQPQH
.,TRBV6-1,TRBJ2-2,.,ASRRDPNTGELF
.,TRBV11-2,TRBJ2-4,TRBD2,ASSPGLAGEVAKNIQY
.,TRBV25-1,TRBJ1-2,TRBD1,ASTPWTGGNYGYT
once,TRBV19,TRBJ1-3,.,ASSITHSGNTIY
.,TRBV2,TRBJ1-4,.,ASSDPRGGNEKLF
.,TRBV27,TRBJ1-5,.,ASSLSQGRVNQPQH
few,TRBV6-6,TRBJ1-2,.,ASSYEVTGGYT
.,TRBV5-4,TRBJ2-7,.,ASSLDGPPYEQY
.,TRBV25-1,TRBJ1-1,.,ASSETGPGGAF
.,TRBV7-3,TRBJ2-5,TRBD1,ASSLGTGNFAETQY
.,TRBV7-9,TRBJ2-5,.,ASSLGISGETQY
.,TRBV5-4,TRBJ2-3,.,ASSLYRGYTDTQY
once,TRBV6-5,TRBJ2-5,.,ASSGGGFQETQY
few,TRBV29-1,TRBJ1-1,TRBD1,SVIPQLMDRGNTEAF
.,TRBV19,TRBJ2-2,.,ASSIDPNWELF
.,TRBV28,TRBJ1-6,.,ASSLWKQPLH
.,TRBV28,TRBJ1-6,.,ASSRTEWFGDSPLH
.,TRBV6-1,TRBJ1-5,.,ASSVQSNQPQH
.,TRBV7-9,TRBJ2-2,.,ASSPRPAGELF